One sample yielded the 10 T cell receptor beta chains listed below, sequenced in a study of regulatory T cells in long-lasting Graves disease. Construction of TCR beta libraries relied on iRepertoire HTBI primers and on Arm-PCR targeting CDR3 regions. TCRdb reprocessed the multiplex PCR reads via MiXCR and lists one record per CDR3 protein. The data contain approximately 470,000 distinct CDR3 sequences, 15% to 20% of them singletons. This sample's time point: newly diagnosed GD, antithyroid drugs for less than 3 months. Scientists built the TCR library using RNA that was extracted from PBMCs. These same records also appear under a second study, on T cells in Graves' hyperthyroidism and ophthalmopathy.

Specimen: peripheral blood mononuclear cells (PBMCs), collected at new diagnosis, from a patient treated with antithyroid drugs. The source is a man aged 40-49 years with Graves disease.

This clonotype was seen ten or more times. The V gene is TRBV5-1, the J gene TRBJ2-7; possibly TRBD1 or TRBD2 for D (5 bases each). The length of the CDR3 is 15 residues. Trimming pared 1 base from V and 3 bases from J, leaving 14 bases between. The germline gives CDR1 SGHRS, CDR2 YFSETQ. As DNA, the CDR3 is TGCGCCAGCAGCTTGTTCGGGACCCCAAACTACGAGCAGTACTTC. This gives the protein CASSLFGTPNYEQYF.

At least ten counts were recorded for this clonotype. The rearrangement links TRBV7-8 to TRBJ2-7; unclear D gene. Per germline, CDR1 SGHVS and CDR2 FQNEAQ. The CDR3 extends over 15 amino acids. Trimming cost V 5 bases and J 0 bases, with 14 bases left between them. The CDR3 reads CASSRTELSSYEQYF. CDR3 bases: TGTGCCAGCAGCCGAACCGAGCTGAGCTCCTACGAGCAGTACTTC.

This clonotype was seen repeatedly, ten times or more. The chain recombines TRBV7-9 with TRBJ2-3, with D unresolved. The length of the CDR3 is 14 residues. V lost 2 bases, J lost 5 bases, and 11 bases lay in between. The germline CDR1 and CDR2 sequences are SEHNR and FQNEAQ (reference sequence). The CDR3 nucleotides are TGTGCCAGCAGCTTAACACGAGGTAGAGATACGCAGTATTTT. Amino acids: CASSLTRGRDTQYF.

This clonotype was detected many times. CDR3 loop: CASSPTGHSNQPQHF. Here the CDR3 DNA reads TGTGCCAGCAGCCCCACAGGTCACAGCAATCAGCCCCAGCATTTT. The rearrangement links TRBV6-1 to TRBJ1-5; D perhaps matches TRBD1 (5 bases). V was pared by 6 bases and J by 1 base, with 13 bases between. From germline, CDR1 is MNHNS and CDR2 SASEGT. The CDR3 length is 15 residues.

The gene calls are TRBV28 and TRBJ1-5, with 7 bases lining up with TRBD1. The CDR3 is 14 residues long. J lost 6 bases, V lost 3 bases, and 5 bases had no gene match. Germline V CDR1 and CDR2: MDHEN, SYDVKM. CDR3 sequence: CASSLGQRFQPQHF. CDR3 coding DNA: TGTGCCAGCAGTTTGGGACAGAGGTTTCAGCCCCAGCATTTT.

The chain recombines TRBV29-1 with TRBJ2-2; D is unresolved. The CDR3 has 15 amino acids. The germline gives CDR1 SQVTM, CDR2 ANQGSEA. Deletions cut 0 bases from V and 5 bases from J, with 13 bases between. As DNA, the CDR3 is TGCAGCGTTGAAGATCTTTCGGGTCGGACCGGGGAGCTGTTTTTT. This sequence encodes CSVEDLSGRTGELFF.

With regard to this clonotype: A read error is possible here, since a much larger clone lies one base away. The V call is TRBV3-1, the J call TRBJ2-7; D unresolved. Germline V gene data show CDR1 as LGHDT and CDR2 as YNNKEL (reference sequence). CDR3 size: 15 residues. CDR3: CASSQGRALTYEQHF. In DNA form, the CDR3 reads TGTGCCAGCAGCCAAGGCCGGGCTCTAACCTACGAGCAGCACTTC.

This clonotype was counted at least ten times. The chain is built from TRBV20-1 and TRBJ2-7, with TRBD2 matching 12 bases. Germline CDR1 reads DFQATT; CDR2 reads SNEGSKA (reference sequence). The CDR3 has 15 residues. Trimming removed 0 bases from V and 3 bases from J; junction bases left unmatched: 3. The CDR3 sequence is CSARDQTSGSYEQYF. For the CDR3, the DNA is TGCAGTGCTAGAGACCAGACTAGCGGGAGCTACGAGCAGTACTTC.

At least ten counts were recorded for this clonotype. CDR3 in DNA: TGTGCCAGCAGTCCCCCGGGTATGGAGACCCAGTACTTC. It encodes CASSPPGMETQYF. The chain joins TRBV12-3 or TRBV12-4 to TRBJ2-5; D is ambiguous. Trimming took off 5 bases at V and 5 bases at J, with 12 bases between the two ends. The CDR3 spans 13 residues.

This clonotype was counted a few times. The V call is TRBV5-6, the J call TRBJ2-3; D uncertain. Trimming cost V 3 bases and J 2 bases, with 19 bases left between them. Germline V lookup: CDR1 SGHDT, CDR2 YYEEEE. The CDR3 contains 17 residues. CDR3: CASSSKGPGRVTDTQYF. The CDR3 nucleotides are TGTGCCAGCAGCTCCAAGGGTCCCGGCCGGGTCACAGATACGCAGTATTTT.